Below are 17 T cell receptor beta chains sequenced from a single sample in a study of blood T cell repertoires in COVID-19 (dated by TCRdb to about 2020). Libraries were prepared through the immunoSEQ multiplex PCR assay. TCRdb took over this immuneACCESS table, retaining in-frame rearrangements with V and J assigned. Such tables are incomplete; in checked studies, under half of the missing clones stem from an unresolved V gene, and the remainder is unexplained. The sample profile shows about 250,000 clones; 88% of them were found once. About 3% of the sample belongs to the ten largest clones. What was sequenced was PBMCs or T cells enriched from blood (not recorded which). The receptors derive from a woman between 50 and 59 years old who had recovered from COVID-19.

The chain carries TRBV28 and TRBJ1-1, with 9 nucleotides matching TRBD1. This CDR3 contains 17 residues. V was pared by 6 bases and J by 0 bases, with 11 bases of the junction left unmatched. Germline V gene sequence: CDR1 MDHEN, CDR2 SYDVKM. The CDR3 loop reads CASSRPPGTGMNTEAFF. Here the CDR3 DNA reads TGTGCCAGCAGCCGCCCACCAGGGACAGGGATGAACACTGAAGCTTTCTTT. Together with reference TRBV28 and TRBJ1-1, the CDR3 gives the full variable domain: DVKVTQSSRYLVKRTGEKVFLECVQDMDHENMFWYRQDPGLGLRLIYFSYDVKMKEKGDIPEGYSVSREKKERFSLILESASTNQTSMYLCASSRPPGTGMNTEAFFGQGTRLTVV.

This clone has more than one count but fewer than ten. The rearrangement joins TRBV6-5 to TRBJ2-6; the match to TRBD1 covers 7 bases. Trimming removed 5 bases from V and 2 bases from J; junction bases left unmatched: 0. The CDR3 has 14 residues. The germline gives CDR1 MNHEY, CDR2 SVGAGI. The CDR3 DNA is TGTGCCAGCAGTACAGGGGCTGGGGCCAACGTCCTGACTTTC. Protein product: CASSTGAGANVLTF.

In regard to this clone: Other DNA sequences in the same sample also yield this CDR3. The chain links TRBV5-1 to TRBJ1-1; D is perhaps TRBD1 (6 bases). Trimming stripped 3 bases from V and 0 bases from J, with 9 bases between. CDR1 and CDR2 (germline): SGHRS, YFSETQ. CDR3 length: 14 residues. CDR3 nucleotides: TGCGCCAGCAGCTCGACAGGATTGAACACTGAAGCTTTCTTT. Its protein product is CASSSTGLNTEAFF.

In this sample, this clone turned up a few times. The CDR3 DNA follows: TGTGCCAGCAGTAGCGGAAAAGAGAGGCAGTACTTC. Translation: CASSSGKERQYF. This sequence joins TRBV27 and TRBJ2-7; D perhaps matches TRBD2 (5 bases). The CDR3 sequence is 12 residues long. With 5 bases removed from V and 9 bases from J, the gap between germline ends came to 14 bases. Germline CDR1 is MNHEY and CDR2 is SMNVEV (reference sequence).

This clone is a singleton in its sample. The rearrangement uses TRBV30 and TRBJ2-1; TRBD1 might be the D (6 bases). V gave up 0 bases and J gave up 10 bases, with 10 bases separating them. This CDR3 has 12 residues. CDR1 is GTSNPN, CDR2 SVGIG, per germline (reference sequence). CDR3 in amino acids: CAWSVFGTEQFF. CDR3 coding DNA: TGTGCCTGGAGTGTCTTTGGGACAGAGCAGTTCTTC. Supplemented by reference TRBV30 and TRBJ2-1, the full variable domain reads SQTIHQWPATLVQPVGSPLSLECTVEGTSNPNLYWYRQAAGRGLQLLFYSVGIGQISSEVPQNLSASRPQDRQFILSSKKLLLSDSGFYLCAWSVFGTEQFFGPGTRLTVL.

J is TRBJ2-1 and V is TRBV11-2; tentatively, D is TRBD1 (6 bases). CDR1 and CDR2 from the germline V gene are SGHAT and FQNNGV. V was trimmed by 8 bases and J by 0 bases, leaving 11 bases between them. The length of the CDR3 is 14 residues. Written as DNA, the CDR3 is TGTGCCAGCGTCCGGGACACCTCCTACAATGAGCAGTTCTTC. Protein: CASVRDTSYNEQFF.

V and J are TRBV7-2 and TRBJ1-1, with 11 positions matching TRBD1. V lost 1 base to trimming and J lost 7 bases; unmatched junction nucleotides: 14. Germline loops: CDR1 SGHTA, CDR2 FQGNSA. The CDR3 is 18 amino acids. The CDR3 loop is CASSLVWTGGAGFDEAFF. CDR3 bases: TGTGCCAGCAGCTTAGTCTGGACAGGGGGCGCCGGGTTTGATGAAGCTTTCTTT.

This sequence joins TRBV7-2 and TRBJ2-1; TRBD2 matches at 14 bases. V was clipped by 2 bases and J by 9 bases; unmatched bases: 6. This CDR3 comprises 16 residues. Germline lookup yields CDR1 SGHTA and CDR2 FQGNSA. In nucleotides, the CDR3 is TGTGCCAGCAGCTTACCGGGACTAGCGGGAGAGGGTGAGCAGTTCTTC. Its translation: CASSLPGLAGEGEQFF.

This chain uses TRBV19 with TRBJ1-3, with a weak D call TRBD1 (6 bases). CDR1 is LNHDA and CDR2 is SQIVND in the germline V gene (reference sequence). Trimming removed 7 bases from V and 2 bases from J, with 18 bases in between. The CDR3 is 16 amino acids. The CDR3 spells CASNRADRGTGNTIYF. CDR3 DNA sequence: TGTGCCAGTAATCGGGCGGACAGAGGAACTGGAAACACCATATATTTT.

The CDR3 is CASSGGLVYNEQFF. The CDR3 coding sequence is TGTGCCAGCTCAGGGGGACTAGTCTACAATGAGCAGTTCTTC. V gene TRBV18 combines with J gene TRBJ2-1; 8 bases fit TRBD2. The CDR3 contains 14 residues. J was trimmed by 3 bases and V by 5 bases; bases with no gene match: 3. CDR1 and CDR2 (germline): KGHSH, LQKENI.

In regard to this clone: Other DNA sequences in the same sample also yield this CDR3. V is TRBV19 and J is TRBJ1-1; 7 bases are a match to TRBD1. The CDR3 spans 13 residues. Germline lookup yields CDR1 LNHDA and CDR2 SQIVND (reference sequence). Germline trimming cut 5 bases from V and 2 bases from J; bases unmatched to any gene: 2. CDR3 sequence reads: CASSRTGNTEAFF. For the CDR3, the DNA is TGTGCCAGTAGTCGGACAGGAAACACTGAAGCTTTCTTT.

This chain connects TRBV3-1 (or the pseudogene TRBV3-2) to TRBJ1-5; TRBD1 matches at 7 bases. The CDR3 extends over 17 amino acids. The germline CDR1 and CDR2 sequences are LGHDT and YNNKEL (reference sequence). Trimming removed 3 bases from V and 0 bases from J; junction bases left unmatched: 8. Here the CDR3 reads CASSQGLGGNSNQPQHF. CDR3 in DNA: TGTGCCAGCAGCCAGGGATTAGGGGGCAATAGCAATCAGCCCCAGCATTTT.

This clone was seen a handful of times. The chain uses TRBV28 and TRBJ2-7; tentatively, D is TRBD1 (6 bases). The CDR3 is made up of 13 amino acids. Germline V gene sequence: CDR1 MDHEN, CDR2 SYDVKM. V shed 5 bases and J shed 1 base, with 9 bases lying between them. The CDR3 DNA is TGTGCCAGCAGTCCCGGACAGTCCTACGAGCAGTACTTC. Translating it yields CASSPGQSYEQYF. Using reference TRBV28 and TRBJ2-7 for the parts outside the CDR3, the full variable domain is DVKVTQSSRYLVKRTGEKVFLECVQDMDHENMFWYRQDPGLGLRLIYFSYDVKMKEKGDIPEGYSVSREKKERFSLILESASTNQTSMYLCASSPGQSYEQYFGPGTRLTVT.

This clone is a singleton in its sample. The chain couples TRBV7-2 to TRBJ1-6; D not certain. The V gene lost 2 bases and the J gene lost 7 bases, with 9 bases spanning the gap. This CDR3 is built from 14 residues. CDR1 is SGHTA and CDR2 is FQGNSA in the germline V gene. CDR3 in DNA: TGTGCCAGCAGCTTAAACAGATTGAATTCACCCCTCCACTTT. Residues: CASSLNRLNSPLHF.

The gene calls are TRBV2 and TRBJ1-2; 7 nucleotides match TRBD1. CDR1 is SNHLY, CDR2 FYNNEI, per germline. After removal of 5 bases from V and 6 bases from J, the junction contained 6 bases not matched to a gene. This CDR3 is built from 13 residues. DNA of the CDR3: TGTGCCAGCAGTTTCCGGGACAGTGATGGCTACACCTTC. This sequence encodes CASSFRDSDGYTF.

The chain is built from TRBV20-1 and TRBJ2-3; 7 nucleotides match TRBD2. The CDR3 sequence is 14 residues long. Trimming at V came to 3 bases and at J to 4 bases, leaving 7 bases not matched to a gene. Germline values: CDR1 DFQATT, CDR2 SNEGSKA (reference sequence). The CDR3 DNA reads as TGCAGTGCTAGTGTGCGGGAGCTCTCAGATACGCAGTATTTT. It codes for CSASVRELSDTQYF.

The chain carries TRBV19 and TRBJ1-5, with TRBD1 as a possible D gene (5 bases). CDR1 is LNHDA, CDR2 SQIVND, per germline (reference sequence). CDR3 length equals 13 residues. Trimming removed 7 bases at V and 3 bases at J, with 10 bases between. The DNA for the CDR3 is TGTGCCAGTAACCAGGGAACCAATCAGCCCCAGCATTTT. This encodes CASNQGTNQPQHF.